The rows below give T cell receptor beta chains drawn from one sample of a study of tumor-infiltrating lymphocytes in primary liver carcinoma. In TCRdb, the multiplex PCR reads were re-called with MiXCR into one record per CDR3 protein. Found here are approximately 100,000 distinct CDR3 sequences, around two thirds of them singletons; the top ten hold around 12%. The sequencing sample was made of liver tumor tissue from sampling region 2. These receptors originate from a woman aged 55-70 years with primary liver carcinoma and hepatitis B virus infection. CDR3s include the opening cysteine and the closing phenylalanine or tryptophan. A D gene is named only where the DNA matches it firmly. Where a row states a size, it is once, few, many or the class of an expanded clone; other rows omit it.

V gene	clone size	D gene	J gene	CDR3 protein	CDR3 DNA
TRBV28	few	.	TRBJ2-2	CTSRWTGTGELFF	TGTACCAGCAGATGGACGGGCACCGGGGAGCTGTTTTTT
TRBV6-5	.	.	TRBJ1-2	CTSSKQGPQYGYTF	TGTACTAGCAGTAAGCAGGGACCTCAATATGGCTACACCTTC
TRBV10-2	many	.	TRBJ2-6	CASMQSQAGANVLTF	TGCGCCAGCATGCAGAGCCAGGCTGGGGCCAACGTCCTGACTTTC
TRBV11-2	once	.	TRBJ2-1	CASNLGQGGYNEQFF	TGTGCCAGCAACCTTGGGCAGGGGGGCTACAATGAACAGTTCTTC
TRBV5-1	.	.	TRBJ1-3	CVSNLQGAGNTIYF	TGCGTCAGCAACTTACAGGGAGCTGGAAACACCATATATTTT
TRBV11-2	.	.	TRBJ2-7	CASSLASGAGSYEQYF	TGTGCCAGCAGCTTAGCGTCGGGAGCAGGAAGTTACGAGCAGTACTTC
TRBV6-5	many	.	TRBJ2-7	CASSPRGAVAYEQYF	TGTGCCAGCAGCCCCCGGGGGGCGGTAGCCTACGAGCAGTACTTC
TRBV10-3	.	.	TRBJ2-5	CAIVTRPQGTQETQYF	TGTGCCATCGTTACCAGACCTCAGGGGACTCAAGAGACCCAGTACTTC
TRBV4-1	.	.	TRBJ2-1	CDSSQRGSGYEQFF	TGCGACAGCAGCCAGAGGGGTTCGGGATATGAGCAGTTCTTC
TRBV11-2	.	.	TRBJ2-7	CANTIERTATYHQYF	TGTGCCAACACCATCGAACGGACCGCTACCTACCATCAGTACTTC
TRBV11-2	few	.	TRBJ2-5	CASSPGGAQYF	TGTGCCAGCAGTCCAGGGGGGGCCCAGTACTTC
TRBV7-9	many	TRBD1	TRBJ1-4	CASRSGTGERTNEKLFF	TGTGCCAGCAGATCCGGGACAGGGGAAAGGACTAATGAAAAACTGTTTTTT
TRBV11-2	.	.	TRBJ2-3	CARSLYQGYTDTRYF	TGTGCCAGAAGCTTATATCAGGGCTACACAGATACCCGGTATTTT
TRBV5-6	.	.	TRBJ2-5	CVSSLRQAFQEIQYF	TGTGTCAGCAGCTTGCGACAGGCTTTCCAAGAGATCCAGTACTTC
TRBV28	.	.	TRBJ1-2	CASNLFSGQGYTF	TGTGCCAGCAATTTGTTTTCGGGTCAGGGCTACACCTTC
TRBV7-9	.	TRBD2	TRBJ2-3	CASSSTSANMQYF	TGTGCCAGCAGCTCCACTAGCGCAAATATGCAGTATTTT
TRBV12-3/TRBV12-4	.	TRBD1	TRBJ1-3	CAGTHRGSGNTICF	TGTGCCGGCACCCACAGGGGTTCTGGAAACACCATATGTTTT
TRBV28	.	.	TRBJ1-5	CASSFRASNLPQHF	TGTGCCAGCAGTTTTCGAGCTAGCAATCTGCCCCAGCATTTT